Shown below are 2 T cell receptor beta chains from a single sample sequenced in a study of cytomegalovirus exposure and HLA in healthy donors. This PCR relied on a set of 60 Vbeta primers and 13 Jbeta primers. Some clones are missing from TCRdb's copy, which holds only in-frame ones; the method was immunoSEQ multiplex PCR. Of roughly 140,000 clones detected, approximately 80% appear once; the ten largest clones hold approximately 2.7%. Sample: PBMCs. The receptors were sampled from a boy between 2 and 10 years old in good health and CMV-seronegative.

The chain is built from TRBV5-1 and TRBJ2-5; TRBD2 might be the D (5 bases). CDR3 length: 16 residues. With 4 bases removed from V and 5 bases from J, the gap between germline ends came to 21 bases. The germline gives CDR1 SGHRS, CDR2 YFSETQ. CDR3 DNA: TGCGCCAGCAGCATTGGTAGTGGACTGAAGTCGGAGACCCAGTACTTC. It codes for CASSIGSGLKSETQYF.

This rearrangement joins TRBV6-5 to TRBJ2-7, with a tentative D call TRBD2 (7 bases). Per germline, CDR1 MNHEY and CDR2 SVGAGI. The CDR3 sequence is 13 residues long. The V end lost 7 bases, the J end lost 6 bases, and 16 bases lay between the germline ends. CDR3 protein: CASISGGMGEQYF. Written as DNA, the CDR3 is TGTGCCAGCATTTCGGGGGGCATGGGCGAGCAGTACTTC.